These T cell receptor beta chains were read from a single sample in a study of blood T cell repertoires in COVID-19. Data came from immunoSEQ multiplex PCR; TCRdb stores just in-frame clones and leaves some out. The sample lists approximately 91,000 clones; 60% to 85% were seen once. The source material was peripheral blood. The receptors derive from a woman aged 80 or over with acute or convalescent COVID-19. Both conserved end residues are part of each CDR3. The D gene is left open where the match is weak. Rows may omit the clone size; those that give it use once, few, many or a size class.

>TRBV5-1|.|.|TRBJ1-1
TGCGCCAGCAGGTACCCGGAGGGGACTGAAGCTTTCTTT
CASRYPEGTEAFF
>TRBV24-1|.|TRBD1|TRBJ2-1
TGTGCCACCAGTGAGCCGGGACAGGGAAGGGGTATAGGAAATGAGCAGTTCTTC
CATSEPGQGRGIGNEQFF
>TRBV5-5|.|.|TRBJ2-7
TGTGCCAGCAGCTTGACAGGGAATTCCTACGAGCAGTACTTC
CASSLTGNSYEQYF
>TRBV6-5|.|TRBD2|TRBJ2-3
TGTGCCAGCAGTTTTCGCCTAGCGGGAGGTAAAGATACGCAGTATTTT
CASSFRLAGGKDTQYF
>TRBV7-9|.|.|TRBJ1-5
TGTGCCAGCAGCTTAGGGATGGGCGCCTTGACCCAGCATTTT
CASSLGMGALTQHF
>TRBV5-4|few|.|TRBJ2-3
TGTGCCAGCAGCTCACCGGGACTTAGGGATACGCAGTATTTT
CASSSPGLRDTQYF
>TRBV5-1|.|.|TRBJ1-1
TGCGCCAGCAGCGGGCGGGGGTTGAACACTGAAGCTTTCTTT
CASSGRGLNTEAFF
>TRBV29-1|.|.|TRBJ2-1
TGCAGCGTTGAAGGAGGACAAAGGTACAATGAGCAGTTCTTC
CSVEGGQRYNEQFF
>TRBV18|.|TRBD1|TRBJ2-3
TGTGCCAGCTCACCGTGGGACAGGGGGACAGATACGCAGTATTTT
CASSPWDRGTDTQYF
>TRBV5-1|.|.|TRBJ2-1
TGCGCCAGCAGCTTGGTCCGCGGGACTTCCTACAATGAGCAGTTCTTC
CASSLVRGTSYNEQFF
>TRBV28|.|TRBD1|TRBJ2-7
TGTGCCAGCACTTCCGGGACAGGGGCAAGCGAGCAGTACTTC
CASTSGTGASEQYF
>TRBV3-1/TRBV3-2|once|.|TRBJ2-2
TGTGCCAGCACGTTAGCCGGGGGGGAGCTGTTTTTT
CASTLAGGELFF
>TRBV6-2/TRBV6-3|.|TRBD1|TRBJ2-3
TGTGCCAGCAGTTACCCGAGGGACAGGGCCACAGATACGCAGTATTTT
CASSYPRDRATDTQYF
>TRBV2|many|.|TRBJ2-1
TGTGCCAGCAGCCCCTCCGGGAATGAGCAGTTCTTC
CASSPSGNEQFF
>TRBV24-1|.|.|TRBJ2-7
TGTGCCACCAGTGACCTTGTCAAGCACGAGCAGTACTTC
CATSDLVKHEQYF
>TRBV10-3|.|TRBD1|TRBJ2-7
TGTGCCATCAGCTCCGGGACAGGGGATTGGTACTTC
CAISSGTGDWYF
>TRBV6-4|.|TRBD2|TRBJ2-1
TGTGCCAGCAGGCCCACTAGCGGCCTTACGGGGGAGCAGTTCTTC
CASRPTSGLTGEQFF
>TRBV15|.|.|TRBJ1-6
TGTGCCACCAGCCCACGGGTCTCCTATAATTCACCCCTCCACTTT
CATSPRVSYNSPLHF
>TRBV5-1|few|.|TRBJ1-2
TGCGCCAGCAGGCCAGGGTTCTCCTACTATGGCTACACCTTC
CASRPGFSYYGYTF
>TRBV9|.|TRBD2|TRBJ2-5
TGTGCCAGCGGGGGACTAGCCACGGAGACCCAGTACTTC
CASGGLATETQYF
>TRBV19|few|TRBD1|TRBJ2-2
TGTGCCAGTAGTATAGCATCTCGGGCAGGGGGAACCGGGGAGCTGTTTTTT
CASSIASRAGGTGELFF
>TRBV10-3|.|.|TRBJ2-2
TGTGCCATCACCGAGTCGGGGGAGGCCGGGGAGCTGTTTTTT
CAITESGEAGELFF
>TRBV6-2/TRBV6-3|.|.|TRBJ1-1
TGTGCCAGCAGCTCCGGCAGGGGCTATCACACTGAAGCTTTCTTT
CASSSGRGYHTEAFF
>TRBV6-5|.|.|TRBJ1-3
TGTGCCAGCAGTTACTCCAGGGGTGGAAACACCATATATTTT
CASSYSRGGNTIYF
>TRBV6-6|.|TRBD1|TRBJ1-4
TGTGCCAGCAGTGGCACAGGGGGCCCTAATGAAAAACTGTTTTTT
CASSGTGGPNEKLFF
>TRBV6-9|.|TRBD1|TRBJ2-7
TGTGCCAGCAGTTACCCTCCCGGGACAGGGTGGGTATGCGAGCAGTACTTC
CASSYPPGTGWVCEQYF
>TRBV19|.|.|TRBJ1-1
TGTGCCAGTAGTATGAGGCAGAGTCAAACTGAAGCTTTCTTT
CASSMRQSQTEAFF
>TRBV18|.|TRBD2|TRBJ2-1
TGTGCCAGCTCACCATTATTGGCAGTAGCGGGAGCGCGGCGCGAGCAGTTCTTC
CASSPLLAVAGARREQFF
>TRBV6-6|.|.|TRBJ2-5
TGTGCCAGCGGCGGGACCCAGTACTTC
CASGGTQYF
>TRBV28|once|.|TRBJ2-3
TGTGCCAGCAGTTCGCCTAGCGTCGTTAGACAGTATTTT
CASSSPSVVRQYF
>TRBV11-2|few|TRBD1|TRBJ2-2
TGTGCCAGCAGCCTCCGGACAGGGACGGACACCGGGGAGCTGTTTTTT
CASSLRTGTDTGELFF
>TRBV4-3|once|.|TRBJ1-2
TGCGCCAGCAGCCAAGACAGGCTTAGGTATGGCTACACCTTC
CASSQDRLRYGYTF